A single sample gave rise to the 21 T cell receptor beta chains below, sequenced in a study of CD8 T cells in Susac syndrome (dated by TCRdb to the late 2010s). Libraries were made using the immunoSEQ multiplex PCR assay. RNA was extracted with the RNeasy kit and roughly 0.5 to 1 ug was reverse transcribed using random hexamers. TCRdb handled the public reads itself, with Q25 trimming in fastp and clone calling in MiXCR, and kept productive beta chains. Rows are combined by CDR3 protein, so each entry shows the most common genes and DNA. Present in this sample are some 200,000 distinct CDR3 sequences, just under 95% of which were seen just once. The ten largest clones represent 0.1% of the sample. Sequencing was performed on CD4+ T cells from PBMCs. Source of these receptors: a human donor in good health.

The chain carries TRBV29-1 and TRBJ1-2, with 10 bases lining up with TRBD1. Germline values: CDR1 SQVTM, CDR2 ANQGSEA. Germline trimming cut 6 bases from V and 6 bases from J; bases unmatched to any gene: 7. The CDR3 spans 13 residues. CDR3: CSVGQGIRDGYTF. The CDR3 nucleotides are TGCAGCGTGGGACAGGGGATCAGGGATGGCTACACCTTC. The variable domain in full, with the rest retrieved from reference TRBV29-1 and TRBJ1-2, is SAVISQKPSRDICQRGTSLTIQCQVDSQVTMMFWYRQQPGQSLTLIATANQGSEATYESGFVIDKFPISRPNLTFSTLTVSNMSPEDSSIYLCSVGQGIRDGYTFGSGTRLTVV.

Written as DNA, the CDR3 is TGTGCCTGGAGTGTACCCCAGGGGATGCGAGCTTTCTTT. Amino acid sequence: CAWSVPQGMRAFF. The rearrangement links TRBV30 to TRBJ1-1, with a tentative D call TRBD1 (6 bases). This CDR3 region has 13 residues. From germline, CDR1 is GTSNPN and CDR2 SVGIG (reference sequence). Trimming left V 0 bases short and J 10 bases short, with 15 bases between.

The rearrangement uses TRBV12-3 or TRBV12-4 and TRBJ2-7, with D perhaps matching TRBD1 (6 bases). The CDR3 spans 16 residues. V was cut by 4 bases and J by 5 bases, with 21 bases left in between. CDR3 nucleotide sequence: TGTGCCAGCAGTTCACCCGACAGGAACAACCTCCACGAGCAGTACTTC. Translated, it gives CASSSPDRNNLHEQYF.

The J gene is TRBJ1-2, the V gene TRBV19; D possibly corresponds to TRBD1 (6 bases). The V gene lost 1 base and the J gene lost 2 bases, with 11 bases spanning the gap. Germline V CDR1 and CDR2: LNHDA, SQIVND (reference sequence). The CDR3 totals 15 residues. The CDR3: CASSIGGQQNYGYTF. As DNA, the CDR3 is TGTGCCAGTAGTATAGGAGGACAGCAGAACTATGGCTACACCTTC.

The chain carries TRBV20-1 and TRBJ2-5; 8 bases align to TRBD2. V lost 5 bases, J lost 5 bases, and 10 bases stayed unmatched. The germline V gene encodes CDR1 DFQATT and CDR2 SNEGSKA (reference sequence). The CDR3 contains 14 residues. CDR3 nucleotides: TGCAGTGCTCCAAGGGCAAGCGGGAGTGAGACCCAGTACTTC. This codes for CSAPRASGSETQYF.

The rearrangement links TRBV11-2 to TRBJ1-2, with 7 bases that match TRBD1. The V gene's germline CDR1 is SGHAT and CDR2 FQNNGV. The J segment lost 6 bases and the V segment lost 5 bases, leaving 9 bases of the junction unmatched. The CDR3 covers 14 residues. The CDR3 DNA follows: TGTGCCAGCAGCCGCGCGGGACAGCTTAATGGCTACACCTTC. It yields the protein CASSRAGQLNGYTF. Full variable domain (outside the CDR3, taken from reference TRBV11-2 and TRBJ1-2): EAGVAQSPRYKIIEKRQSVAFWCNPISGHATLYWYQQILGQGPKLLIQFQNNGVVDDSQLPKDRFSAERLKGVDSTLKIQPAKLEDSAVYLCASSRAGQLNGYTFGSGTRLTVV.

The chain recombines TRBV9 with TRBJ1-2; TRBD1 might be the D (6 bases). The CDR3 is made up of 13 amino acids. The V gene's germline CDR1 is SGDLS and CDR2 YYNGEE. V was pared by 4 bases and J by 8 bases, with 15 bases between. CDR3 protein: CASSPGQRLGYTF. CDR3 DNA: TGTGCCAGCAGCCCCGGACAGCGCTTAGGCTACACCTTC.

This chain connects TRBV4-3 to TRBJ1-3; a possible D gene is TRBD1 (5 bases). The CDR3 is made up of 17 amino acids. Germline V lookup: CDR1 LGHNA, CDR2 YSLEER. Trimming removed 4 bases from V and 5 bases from J, with 21 bases in between. This CDR3 reads CASSPHPSGTGRNTIYF. The CDR3 bases are TGCGCCAGCAGCCCCCACCCCTCAGGGACCGGGAGAAACACCATATATTTT.

The J gene is TRBJ1-5, the V gene TRBV6-2 or TRBV6-3, with 7 bases identical to TRBD1. V was pared by 6 bases and J by 0 bases, with 5 bases of the junction left unmatched. CDR1 is MNHEY, CDR2 SVGEGT, per germline. The CDR3 sequence is 15 residues long. The CDR3 DNA sequence: TGTGCCAGCAGATCGGGACAGATTAGCAATCAGCCCCAGCATTTT. It translates to CASRSGQISNQPQHF.

This rearrangement joins TRBV29-1 to TRBJ2-3; D is uncertain. CDR1 SQVTM and CDR2 ANQGSEA come from the germline V gene. Trimming took 6 bases from V and 2 from J, leaving 12 bases between them. The CDR3 sequence is 13 residues long. CDR3 loop: CSVPIGVTDTQYF. The CDR3 DNA follows: TGCAGCGTCCCCATTGGGGTCACAGATACGCAGTATTTT.

V and J are TRBV2 and TRBJ1-6; no clear D. CDR3 length: 13 residues. Per germline, CDR1 SNHLY and CDR2 FYNNEI. The ends were cut back, 2 bases at V and 8 bases at J, with 7 bases in the middle. The CDR3 protein is CASSEQKDSPLHF. In DNA form, the CDR3 reads TGTGCCAGCAGTGAACAGAAGGATTCACCCCTCCACTTT.

The V and J genes are TRBV6-5 and TRBJ1-2, with D unresolved. The CDR3 is 12 residues long. Germline V gene sequence: CDR1 MNHEY, CDR2 SVGAGI. V lost 8 bases and J lost 0, with 7 bases in between. The CDR3 nucleotides are TGTGCCAGCCGGCAGACTAACTATGGCTACACCTTC. Encoded protein: CASRQTNYGYTF.

The chain has TRBV24-1 and TRBJ2-5, with D hard to call. Trimming removed 3 bases at V and 5 bases at J, with 18 bases between. Germline V lookup: CDR1 KGHDR, CDR2 SFDVKD. The CDR3 loop spans 16 amino acids. DNA for the CDR3: TGTGCCACCAGTGATGGGGTGTTCTCAACGGTCGAGACCCAGTACTTC. This encodes CATSDGVFSTVETQYF.

V usage is TRBV18 and J usage is TRBJ2-3; D gene ambiguous. CDR1 and CDR2 (germline): KGHSH, LQKENI. The CDR3 consists of 13 residues. V was clipped by 2 bases and J by 6 bases, with 9 bases between them. CDR3 region: CASSPAVWDTQYF. The CDR3 nucleotides are TGTGCCAGCTCACCAGCAGTGTGGGATACGCAGTATTTT.

This clonotype was observed a handful of times. This chain uses TRBV5-4 with TRBJ1-1; D not resolved. CDR1 and CDR2 (germline): SGHNT, YYREEE (reference sequence). Trimming took off 5 bases at V and 2 bases at J, with 13 bases between the two ends. The CDR3 covers 14 residues. This CDR3 reads CASSSGRLNTEAFF. The CDR3 DNA reads TGTGCCAGCAGTTCTGGTCGGTTAAACACTGAAGCTTTCTTT. Full variable domain (remainder filled in from reference TRBV5-4 and TRBJ1-1): ETGVTQSPTHLIKTRGQQVTLRCSSQSGHNTVSWYQQALGQGPQFIFQYYREEENGRGNFPPRFSGLQFPNYSSELNVNALELDDSALYLCASSSGRLNTEAFFGQGTRLTVV.

The chain has TRBV7-8 and TRBJ2-7; 11 bases are shared with TRBD2. Germline CDR1 and CDR2: SGHVS and FQNEAQ. Germline trimming cut 3 bases from V and 5 bases from J; bases unmatched to any gene: 6. This CDR3 is 15 amino acids long. CDR3 sequence (DNA): TGTGCCAGCAGCTTGTCACTAGCGGGAGCCCACGAGCAGTACTTC. Its protein product is CASSLSLAGAHEQYF.

This clonotype has a single count. V is TRBV20-1 and J is TRBJ2-1; 7 bases fit TRBD2. With V trimmed by 6 bases and J by 10 bases, 15 bases remained unmatched. The length of the CDR3 is 14 residues. Germline values: CDR1 DFQATT, CDR2 SNEGSKA (reference sequence). CDR3 bases: TGCAGTGCCTCCCCAAGGGCGGGAGCAGGAGAGCAGTTCTTC. This gives the protein CSASPRAGAGEQFF.

The chain is built from TRBV20-1 and TRBJ2-7; possibly TRBD2 for D (6 bases). Germline-derived CDR1 and CDR2 are DFQATT and SNEGSKA (reference sequence). The CDR3 spans 15 residues. With 1 base removed from V and 5 bases from J, the gap between germline ends came to 18 bases. CDR3 residues: CSARAPAGYSNEQYF. In DNA, the CDR3 is TGCAGTGCTAGAGCTCCGGCGGGATACTCAAACGAGCAGTACTTC.

The chain is built from TRBV25-1 and TRBJ2-1, with 7 bases aligning to TRBD2. This CDR3 comprises 16 residues. The V and J ends lost 4 bases and 5 bases, in that order; junction bases with no gene match: 11. Per the germline V gene, CDR1 is MGHDK and CDR2 is SYGVNS. The CDR3 is CASSATWLAEDNEQFF. In DNA form, the CDR3 reads TGTGCCAGCAGTGCCACCTGGCTAGCGGAGGACAATGAGCAGTTCTTC. The full variable domain, with the rest looked up from reference TRBV25-1 and TRBJ2-1, is EADIYQTPRYLVIGTGKKITLECSQTMGHDKMYWYQQDPGMELHLIHYSYGVNSTEKGDLSSESTVSRIRTEHFPLTLESARPSHTSQYLCASSATWLAEDNEQFFGPGTRLTVL.

This chain joins TRBV28 and TRBJ2-2, with 7 bases matching TRBD1. V was clipped by 4 bases and J by 5 bases; unmatched bases: 13. From germline, CDR1 is MDHEN and CDR2 SYDVKM. The CDR3 spans 17 residues. The CDR3 nucleotides read TGTGCCAGCAGTTACTTATCACTTACAGGGGTGACCGGGGAGCTGTTTTTT. Amino acids: CASSYLSLTGVTGELFF.

The chain carries TRBV20-1 and TRBJ1-2, with D possibly matching TRBD1 (6 bases). In germline, CDR1 is DFQATT, CDR2 SNEGSKA (reference sequence). Trimming left V 6 bases short and J 2 bases short, with 10 bases between. The CDR3 runs to 12 residues. The CDR3 DNA sequence: TGCAGTGCCCTAGGACAGAACTATGGCTACACCTTC. Translation gives CSALGQNYGYTF.